This is a list of T cell receptor beta chains from one sample in a study of Ad26.COV2.S vaccination and SARS-CoV-2 variants. Assay used: immunoSEQ multiplex PCR; TCRdb lists only in-frame clones, some missing. The sample lists 500,000 or so clones, 87% seen once, with roughly 12% in the top ten. Sequenced material: peripheral blood, taken in a trial of Ad26.COV2.S vaccine versus placebo. The origin of the receptors is a person aged 18 to 59 who received the Ad26.COV2.S COVID-19 vaccine or a placebo. Each CDR3 is given with its conserved first and last residue. D genes are given only for firm matches. Only some rows state a clone size, as once, few, many or a class for expanded clones.

>TRBD1|TRBJ2-7|TRBV6-5|-
CASDRVGEQYF
TGTGCCAGTGACAGGGTAGGCGAGCAGTACTTC
>-|TRBJ1-2|TRBV28|-
CASSSRGYGYTF
TGTGCCAGCAGTTCGAGGGGCTATGGCTACACCTTC
>TRBD1|TRBJ2-7|TRBV2|-
CASRDRLYEQYF
TGTGCCAGCCGGGACAGGCTCTACGAGCAGTACTTC
>-|TRBJ1-1|TRBV28|-
CASSSPGSMGTEAFF
TGTGCCAGCAGTTCCCCAGGGTCCATGGGCACTGAAGCTTTCTTT
>-|TRBJ1-6|TRBV24-1|once
CATSDTDSNSPLHF
TGTGCCACCAGTGATACGGACAGTAATTCACCCCTCCACTTT
>TRBD1|TRBJ1-2|TRBV30|-
CASAFLTGKKGYTF
TGTGCCTCGGCCTTCCTGACAGGGAAAAAAGGCTACACCTTC
>TRBD2|TRBJ2-7|TRBV7-6|-
CASSLDSSGSPREQYF
TGTGCCAGCAGCTTAGATTCTAGCGGGAGCCCCAGGGAGCAGTACTTC
>-|TRBJ2-7|TRBV6-1|once
CASSETGHSYEQYF
TGTGCCAGCAGTGAAACAGGGCACTCCTACGAGCAGTACTTC
>TRBD2|TRBJ2-7|TRBV28|-
CASSRHSGGQVEQYF
TGTGCCAGCAGTCGCCATTCGGGAGGGCAGGTCGAGCAGTACTTC
>-|TRBJ2-7|TRBV7-2|-
CASSLSRGVGSYEQYF
TGTGCCAGCAGCTTATCCCGAGGAGTGGGCTCCTACGAGCAGTACTTC
>TRBD1|TRBJ2-5|TRBV5-4|-
CASSLETGGRRETQYF
TGTGCCAGCAGCTTGGAGACAGGGGGCAGGAGAGAGACCCAGTACTTC
>-|TRBJ2-6|TRBV30|once
CAWSRDGISGANVLTF
TGTGCCTGGAGTAGGGACGGCATCTCTGGGGCCAACGTCCTGACTTTC
>-|TRBJ2-1|TRBV9|-
CASSASGFPVNEQFF
TGTGCCAGCAGCGCATCGGGATTTCCCGTCAATGAGCAGTTCTTC
>-|TRBJ2-5|TRBV5-4|-
CASSFSVGGSQETQYF
TGTGCCAGCAGCTTCTCAGTAGGCGGGTCCCAAGAGACCCAGTACTTC
>TRBD2|TRBJ2-7|TRBV28|-
CATATSGGREQYF
TGTGCCACTGCGACTAGCGGGGGTAGGGAGCAGTACTTC
>TRBD1|TRBJ2-1|TRBV19|-
CASSIPWDSHNEQFF
TGTGCCAGTAGTATTCCGTGGGACAGTCACAATGAGCAGTTCTTC
>-|TRBJ2-1|TRBV6-5|-
CASNQERASYNEQFF
TGTGCCAGTAACCAAGAGCGGGCCTCCTACAATGAGCAGTTCTTC
>-|TRBJ2-3|TRBV7-3|-
CASSLRSIDTQYF
TGTGCCAGCAGCTTAAGGAGTATCGATACGCAGTATTTT